This record covers a single T cell receptor (beta chain). Only in-frame clones appear in the TCRdb table, and some are missing; sequencing was by immunoSEQ multiplex PCR. The sample lists approximately 70,000 clones; roughly 89% were seen once. This sample was taken from a study of technical replicates of blood from several donors. The junction had 12 bases not matched to a gene; V was cut back by 1 base and J by 0 bases. The CDR3 contains 19 residues. Germline CDR1 and CDR2: SEHNR and FQNEAQ (reference sequence). The chain recombines TRBV7-9 with TRBJ2-3; 8 positions agree with TRBD2. Sequenced material: T cells isolated from PBMCs. This receptor was taken from a human donor in good health. Some clones in this sample may be carry-over from other donors' samples. The DNA for the CDR3 is TGTGCCAGCAGCTTAGAGCGGTGGGGTGGGACTAGAAGCACAGATACGCAGTATTTT. Its translation is CASSLERWGGTRSTDTQYF.